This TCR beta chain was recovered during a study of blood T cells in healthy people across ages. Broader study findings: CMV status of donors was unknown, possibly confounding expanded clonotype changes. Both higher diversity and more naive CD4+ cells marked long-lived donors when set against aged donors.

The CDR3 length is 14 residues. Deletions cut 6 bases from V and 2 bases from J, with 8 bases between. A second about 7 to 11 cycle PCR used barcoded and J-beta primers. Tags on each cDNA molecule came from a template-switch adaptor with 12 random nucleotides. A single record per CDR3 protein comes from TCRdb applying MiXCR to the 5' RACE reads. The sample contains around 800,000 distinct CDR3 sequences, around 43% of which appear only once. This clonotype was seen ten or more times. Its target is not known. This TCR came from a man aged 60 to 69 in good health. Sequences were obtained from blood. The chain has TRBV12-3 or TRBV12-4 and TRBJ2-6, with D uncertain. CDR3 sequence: CASSPSAGANVLTF. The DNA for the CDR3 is TGTGCCAGCAGCCCTTCAGCTGGGGCCAACGTCCTGACTTTC.